The 15 T cell receptor beta chains given below trace back to one sample, sequenced in a study of CD8 T cells in Susac syndrome. cDNA came from about 0.5 to 1 ug RNA primed by random hexamers. TCRdb re-called the immunoSEQ multiplex PCR reads through MiXCR, storing one row per CDR3 protein. The table has 140,000 or so distinct CDR3 sequences, roughly 94% seen once. The sequencing input was CD4+ T cells from PBMCs. These receptors all come from a human donor in good health.

V gene TRBV7-6 combines with J gene TRBJ2-5; 14 bases are a match to TRBD2. Germline-derived CDR1 and CDR2 are SGHVS and FNYEAQ. The trim removed 0 bases at V and 5 bases at J, leaving 11 bases unmatched. This CDR3 comprises 19 residues. In DNA form, the CDR3 reads TGTGCCAGCAGCTTAGCGCAGCCGGGACTAGCGGGAGTGGTTGAGACCCAGTACTTC. Its protein product is CASSLAQPGLAGVVETQYF.

In this sample, this clonotype turned up once. The rearrangement joins TRBV20-1 to TRBJ2-3, with 9 bases that match TRBD1. The CDR3 has 15 residues. Germline values: CDR1 DFQATT, CDR2 SNEGSKA (reference sequence). V dropped 5 bases and J dropped 2; count of bases not matched to a gene: 8. The CDR3 nucleotides read TGCAGTGCTTTACCGGGACAGGGTCTCACAGATACGCAGTATTTT. Translated, it gives CSALPGQGLTDTQYF.

The CDR3 sequence: CASSLSRVNGYTF. The CDR3 DNA reads as TGTGCCAGCAGTTTGAGCAGGGTTAATGGCTACACCTTC. V usage is TRBV12-3 or TRBV12-4 and J usage is TRBJ1-2, with D possibly being TRBD1 (5 bases). Between the trimmed V and J ends, which lost 3 bases and 6 bases, there was a span of 11 bases. The CDR3 spans 13 residues.

V is TRBV20-1 and J is TRBJ2-3; 8 nucleotides match TRBD2. The length of the CDR3 is 16 residues. Unmatched junction bases numbered 11, after V lost 3 bases and J lost 3 bases. From germline, CDR1 is DFQATT and CDR2 SNEGSKA (reference sequence). CDR3 in DNA: TGCAGTGCTAGCCCGAGCGGGAGAATTGGTACAGATACGCAGTATTTT. Its translation: CSASPSGRIGTDTQYF.

CDR3: CASSFRLGIEQFF. The DNA of the CDR3 is TGTGCCAGCAGCTTCCGATTAGGGATTGAGCAGTTCTTC. This chain joins TRBV7-9 and TRBJ2-1; the D is unclear. V gave up 3 bases and J gave up 9 bases, with 12 bases separating them. Germline lookup yields CDR1 SEHNR and CDR2 FQNEAQ (reference sequence). The length of the CDR3 is 13 residues.

V is TRBV30 and J is TRBJ2-7; the D gene could be TRBD1 or TRBD2 (6 bases each). Looked up from germline, CDR1 is GTSNPN and CDR2 is SVGIG (reference sequence). V was clipped by 2 bases and J by 0 bases, with 11 bases between them. This CDR3 spans 14 amino acids. CDR3 residues: CAWSFGGGSYEQYF. The CDR3 DNA sequence: TGTGCCTGGAGTTTTGGAGGGGGCTCCTACGAGCAGTACTTC.

The rearrangement uses TRBV5-1 and TRBJ1-5; D gene uncertain. The CDR3 length is 14 residues. Between the trimmed V and J ends, which lost 5 bases and 2 bases, there was a span of 11 bases. Germline values: CDR1 SGHRS, CDR2 YFSETQ. The CDR3 DNA reads as TGCGCCAGCAGTATCAGTGGGGGCAATCAGCCCCAGCATTTT. Translation gives CASSISGGNQPQHF.

V and J are TRBV7-8 and TRBJ1-1, with 9 bases that match TRBD1. With 5 bases clipped from V and 7 bases from J, the junction kept 14 bases outside the gene matches. The CDR3 is 16 amino acids. Germline lookup yields CDR1 SGHVS and CDR2 FQNEAQ. The CDR3: CASSPVRDRAFFEAFF. The CDR3 coding sequence is TGTGCCAGCAGCCCAGTGCGGGACAGGGCCTTCTTTGAAGCTTTCTTT.

This sequence joins TRBV12-3 or TRBV12-4 and TRBJ1-5; the D is unclear. The CDR3 spans 12 residues. V lost 10 bases and J lost 2, with 9 bases in between. CDR3 region: CATRAGNQPQHF. In nucleotides, the CDR3 is TGTGCCACTAGGGCAGGCAATCAGCCCCAGCATTTT.

V is TRBV30 and J is TRBJ2-6; unclear D gene. The germline V gene encodes CDR1 GTSNPN and CDR2 SVGIG (reference sequence). CDR3 length: 13 amino acids. The V end lost 2 bases, the J end lost 2 bases, and 4 bases lay between the germline ends. CDR3 in amino acids: CAWSTTGANVLTF. DNA of the CDR3: TGTGCCTGGAGTACGACTGGGGCCAACGTCCTGACTTTC.

J is TRBJ2-4 and V is TRBV5-1, with D maybe TRBD2 (5 bases). The germline CDR1 and CDR2 sequences are SGHRS and YFSETQ. Trimming pared 0 bases from V and 7 bases from J, leaving 8 bases between. The CDR3 is 13 residues long. Here the CDR3 reads CASSLGERNIQYF. The CDR3 region has the DNA TGCGCCAGCAGCTTGGGAGAGCGGAACATTCAGTACTTC.

J is TRBJ1-5 and V is TRBV30, with 7 bases identical to TRBD1. Germline V gene sequence: CDR1 GTSNPN, CDR2 SVGIG (reference sequence). The CDR3 covers 16 residues. The V segment lost 1 base and the J segment 2 bases; nucleotides outside the gene matches: 8. The CDR3 is CAWSAITGVGNQPQHF. CDR3 nucleotide sequence: TGTGCCTGGAGTGCAATTACAGGGGTAGGCAATCAGCCCCAGCATTTT.

V gene TRBV2 combines with J gene TRBJ1-5, with unresolved D. This CDR3 contains 12 residues. CDR1 is SNHLY, CDR2 FYNNEI, per germline. The V end was cut by 5 bases, the J end by 6 bases, with 8 bases between. For the CDR3, the DNA is TGTGCCAGCAGTAGGGATGCTCAGCCCCAGCATTTT. Translation gives CASSRDAQPQHF.

V is TRBV28 and J is TRBJ1-1; D is unclear. Germline CDR1 MDHEN, CDR2 SYDVKM. Trimming shortened V by 7 bases and J by 4 bases, and 7 bases separated the two germline ends. CDR3 length: 11 amino acids. CDR3 protein: CASTLGTEAFF. As DNA, the CDR3 is TGTGCCAGCACCCTGGGCACTGAAGCTTTCTTT.

This chain joins TRBV4-2 and TRBJ2-5; the match to TRBD2 covers 13 bases. CDR1 and CDR2 from the germline V gene are LGHNA and YNFKEQ. The CDR3 length is 16 residues. Trimming at V came to 4 bases and at J to 1 base, leaving 3 bases not matched to a gene. The CDR3 here is CASSPGTSGIQETQYF. DNA of the CDR3: TGTGCCAGCAGCCCAGGGACTAGCGGGATCCAAGAGACCCAGTACTTC.